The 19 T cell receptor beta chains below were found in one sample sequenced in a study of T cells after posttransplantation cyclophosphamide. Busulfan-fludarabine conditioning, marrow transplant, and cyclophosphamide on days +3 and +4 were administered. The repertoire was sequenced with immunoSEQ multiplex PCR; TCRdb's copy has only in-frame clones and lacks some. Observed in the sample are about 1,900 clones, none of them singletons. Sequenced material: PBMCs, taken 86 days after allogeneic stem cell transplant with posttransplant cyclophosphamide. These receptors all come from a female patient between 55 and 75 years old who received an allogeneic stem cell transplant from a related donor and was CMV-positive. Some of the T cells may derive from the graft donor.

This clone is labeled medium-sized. The CDR3 region has the DNA TGTGCCAGCAGCCCCTATGACAGAAACACTGAAGCTTTCTTT. This encodes CASSPYDRNTEAFF. The chain recombines TRBV5-4 with TRBJ1-1; a possible D gene is TRBD1 (5 bases). With 4 bases removed from V and 2 bases from J, the gap between germline ends came to 12 bases. The germline CDR1 and CDR2 sequences are SGHNT and YYREEE (reference sequence). This CDR3 is built from 14 residues.

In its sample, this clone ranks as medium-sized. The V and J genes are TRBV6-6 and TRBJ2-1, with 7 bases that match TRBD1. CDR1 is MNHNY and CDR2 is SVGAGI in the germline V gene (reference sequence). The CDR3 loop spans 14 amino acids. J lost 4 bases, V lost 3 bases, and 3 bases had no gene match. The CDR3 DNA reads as TGTGCCAGCAGTTATGGGACAGTATACAATGAGCAGTTCTTC. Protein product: CASSYGTVYNEQFF.

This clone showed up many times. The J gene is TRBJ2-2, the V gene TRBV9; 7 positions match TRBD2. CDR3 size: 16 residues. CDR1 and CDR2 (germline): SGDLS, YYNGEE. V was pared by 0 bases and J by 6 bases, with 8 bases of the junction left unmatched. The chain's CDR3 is CASSVGGGSRAGELFF. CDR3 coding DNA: TGTGCCAGCAGCGTAGGGGGGGGTAGCAGGGCCGGGGAGCTGTTTTTT.

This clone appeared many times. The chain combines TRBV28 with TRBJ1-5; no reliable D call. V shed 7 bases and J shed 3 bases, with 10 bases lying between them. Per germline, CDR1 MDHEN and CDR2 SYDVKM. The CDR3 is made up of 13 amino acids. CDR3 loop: CASKRTNNQPQHF. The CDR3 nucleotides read TGTGCCAGCAAACGGACTAACAATCAGCCCCAGCATTTT.

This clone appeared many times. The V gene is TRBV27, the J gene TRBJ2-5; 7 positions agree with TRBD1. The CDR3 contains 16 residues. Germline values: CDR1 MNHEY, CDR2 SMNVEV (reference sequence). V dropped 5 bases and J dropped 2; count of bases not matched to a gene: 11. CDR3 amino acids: CASSTLSAQGQETQYF. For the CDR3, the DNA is TGTGCCAGCAGTACCTTGTCAGCACAGGGGCAAGAGACCCAGTACTTC.

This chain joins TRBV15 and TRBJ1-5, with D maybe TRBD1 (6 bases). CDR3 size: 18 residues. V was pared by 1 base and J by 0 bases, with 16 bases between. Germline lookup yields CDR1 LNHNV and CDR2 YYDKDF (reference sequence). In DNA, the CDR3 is TGTGCCACCAGCAGAGCTAAAAGGGACAAGAATAGCAATCAGCCCCAGCATTTT. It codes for CATSRAKRDKNSNQPQHF.

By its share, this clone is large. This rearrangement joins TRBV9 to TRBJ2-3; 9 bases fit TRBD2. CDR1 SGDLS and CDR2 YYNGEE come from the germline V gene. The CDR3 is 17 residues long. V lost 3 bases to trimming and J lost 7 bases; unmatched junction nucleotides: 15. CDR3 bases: TGTGCCAGCAGCGGATATTCTAGCGGGGCGACCTTGTATACGCAGTATTTT. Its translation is CASSGYSSGATLYTQYF.

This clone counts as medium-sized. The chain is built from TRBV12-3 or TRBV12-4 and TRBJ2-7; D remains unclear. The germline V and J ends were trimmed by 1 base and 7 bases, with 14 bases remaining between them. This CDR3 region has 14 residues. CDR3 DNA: TGTGCCAGCAGTTTAGGAGGTGGCCTGAGGGAGCAGTACTTC. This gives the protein CASSLGGGLREQYF.

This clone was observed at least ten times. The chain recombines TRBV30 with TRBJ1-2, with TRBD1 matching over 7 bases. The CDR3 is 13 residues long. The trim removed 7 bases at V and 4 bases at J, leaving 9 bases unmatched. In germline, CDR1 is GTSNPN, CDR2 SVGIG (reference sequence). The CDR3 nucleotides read TGTGCCTCAAACCGGGACAGACCCTATGGCTACACCTTC. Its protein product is CASNRDRPYGYTF. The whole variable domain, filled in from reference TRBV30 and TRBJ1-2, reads SQTIHQWPATLVQPVGSPLSLECTVEGTSNPNLYWYRQAAGRGLQLLFYSVGIGQISSEVPQNLSASRPQDRQFILSSKKLLLSDSGFYLCASNRDRPYGYTFGSGTRLTVV.

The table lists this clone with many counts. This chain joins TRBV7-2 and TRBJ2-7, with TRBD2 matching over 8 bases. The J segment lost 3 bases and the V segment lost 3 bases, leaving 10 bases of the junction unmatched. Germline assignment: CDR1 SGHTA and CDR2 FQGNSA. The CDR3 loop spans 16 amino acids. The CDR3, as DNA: TGTGCCAGCAGCTTCTGGTCGCGGGAGGCCTACTACGAGCAGTACTTC. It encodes CASSFWSREAYYEQYF.

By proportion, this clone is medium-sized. Written as DNA, the CDR3 is TGCGCCAGCAGCCAAGACAGGGGGCAGGCTTTCTTT. This gives the protein CASSQDRGQAFF. The rearrangement links TRBV4-3 to TRBJ1-1, with 8 bases matching TRBD1. Germline lookup yields CDR1 LGHNA and CDR2 YSLEER. The V and J ends lost 0 bases and 11 bases, in that order; junction bases with no gene match: 2. The CDR3 sequence is 12 residues long.

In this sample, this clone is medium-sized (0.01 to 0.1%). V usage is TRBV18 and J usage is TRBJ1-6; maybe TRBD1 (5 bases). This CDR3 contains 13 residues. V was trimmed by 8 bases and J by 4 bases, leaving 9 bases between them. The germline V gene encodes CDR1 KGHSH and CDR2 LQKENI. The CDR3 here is CASAAGYNSPLHF. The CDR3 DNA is TGTGCCAGCGCAGCAGGGTATAATTCACCCCTCCACTTT.

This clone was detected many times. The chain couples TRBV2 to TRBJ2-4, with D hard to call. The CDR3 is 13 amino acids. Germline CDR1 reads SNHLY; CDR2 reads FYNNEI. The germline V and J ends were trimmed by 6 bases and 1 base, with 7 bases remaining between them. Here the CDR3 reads CASRGWAKNIQYF. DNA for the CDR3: TGTGCCAGCAGAGGGTGGGCCAAAAACATTCAGTACTTC.

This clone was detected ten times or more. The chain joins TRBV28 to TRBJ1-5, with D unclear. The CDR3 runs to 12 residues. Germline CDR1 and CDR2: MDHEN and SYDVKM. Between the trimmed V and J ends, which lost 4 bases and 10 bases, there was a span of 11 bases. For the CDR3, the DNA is TGTGCCAGCAGTTCCCCGACTGGACCCCAGCATTTT. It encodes CASSSPTGPQHF.

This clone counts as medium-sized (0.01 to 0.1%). CDR3 amino acids: CATRGSRHEQYF. CDR3 sequence (DNA): TGTGCCACCCGGGGGTCAAGGCACGAGCAGTACTTC. The J gene is TRBJ2-7, the V gene TRBV6-2 or TRBV6-3; weak D call: TRBD2 (6 bases). Between the trimmed V and J ends, which lost 10 bases and 5 bases, there was a span of 15 bases. There are 12 residues in the CDR3. CDR1 MNHEY and CDR2 SVGEGT come from the germline V gene.

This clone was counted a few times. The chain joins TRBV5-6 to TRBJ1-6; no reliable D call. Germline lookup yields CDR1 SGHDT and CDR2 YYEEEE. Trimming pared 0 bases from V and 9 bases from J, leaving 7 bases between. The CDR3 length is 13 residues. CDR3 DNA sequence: TGTGCCAGCAGCTTGGGGCCAGGTTCACCCCTCCACTTT. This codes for CASSLGPGSPLHF.

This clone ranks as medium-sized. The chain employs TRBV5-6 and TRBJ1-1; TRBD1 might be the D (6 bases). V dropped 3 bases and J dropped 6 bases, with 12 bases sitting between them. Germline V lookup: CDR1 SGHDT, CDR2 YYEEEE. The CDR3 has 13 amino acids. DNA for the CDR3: TGTGCCAGCAGCTCACAGGGATGGTCTGAAGCTTTCTTT. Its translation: CASSSQGWSEAFF.

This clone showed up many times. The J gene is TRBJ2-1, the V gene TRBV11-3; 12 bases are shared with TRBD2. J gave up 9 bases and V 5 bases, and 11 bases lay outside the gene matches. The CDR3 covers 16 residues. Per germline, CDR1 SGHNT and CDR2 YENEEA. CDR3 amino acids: CASSHTPSGGAGEQFF. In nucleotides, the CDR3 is TGTGCCAGCAGCCACACACCTAGCGGGGGGGCCGGTGAGCAGTTCTTC.

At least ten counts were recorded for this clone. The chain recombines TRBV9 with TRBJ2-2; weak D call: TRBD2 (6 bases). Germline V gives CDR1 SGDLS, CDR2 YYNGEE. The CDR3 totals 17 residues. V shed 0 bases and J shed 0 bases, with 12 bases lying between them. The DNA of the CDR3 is TGTGCCAGCAGCGTAGACAGGAGGGCTACGAACACCGGGGAGCTGTTTTTT. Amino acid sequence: CASSVDRRATNTGELFF.